These 8 T cell receptor beta chains came from one sample sequenced in a study of blood T cell repertoires in COVID-19. Libraries were prepared by immunoSEQ multiplex PCR; TCRdb keeps only in-frame clonotypes and omits some of them. The table has under 75,000 clones, 88% seen once. Sequenced material: peripheral blood. Every receptor here comes from a man in his fifties or sixties with active COVID-19.

The chain carries TRBV20-1 and TRBJ2-1; TRBD2 might be the D (5 bases). V lost 6 bases to trimming and J lost 8 bases, with 8 bases between them. The CDR3 runs to 10 residues. Germline loops: CDR1 DFQATT, CDR2 SNEGSKA (reference sequence). The CDR3 reads CSAARDEQFF. CDR3 bases: TGCAGTGCCGCGAGGGATGAGCAGTTCTTC.

The chain joins TRBV13 to TRBJ2-1; D might be TRBD1 (7 bases). Trimming removed 3 bases from V and 8 bases from J, with 32 bases in between. This CDR3 spans 20 amino acids. Germline CDR1 and CDR2: PRHDT and FYEKMQ (reference sequence). The CDR3 is CASSLGSPLGGGLPSDEQFF. The CDR3 DNA reads TGTGCCAGCAGCTTGGGGTCCCCTTTAGGAGGGGGCCTTCCCTCGGATGAGCAGTTCTTC.

V gene TRBV5-6 combines with J gene TRBJ1-2, with D hard to call. Trimming pared 0 bases from V and 6 bases from J, leaving 9 bases between. This CDR3 is built from 13 residues. Germline CDR1 is SGHDT and CDR2 is YYEEEE. This CDR3 is CASSLVGENGYTF. DNA of the CDR3: TGTGCCAGCAGCTTGGTCGGGGAAAATGGCTACACCTTC.

The CDR3 nucleotides read TGTGCCAGCAGTTGGACAGGGGGGGCGCAAGAGACCCAGTACTTC. It encodes CASSWTGGAQETQYF. This chain connects TRBV6-5 to TRBJ2-5; 10 bases are shared with TRBD1. Germline trimming cut 4 bases from V and 2 bases from J; bases unmatched to any gene: 4. CDR1 and CDR2 from the germline V gene are MNHEY and SVGAGI. There are 15 residues in the CDR3.

The chain carries TRBV21-1 and TRBJ2-1; TRBD2 was called by the table and not checked on the DNA. TRBV21-1 is a known pseudogene. CDR3 length: 14 residues. The CDR3 is CASSKLEPYNEQFF. The CDR3 DNA reads as TGTGCCAGCAGCAAACTAGAACCGTACAATGAGCAGTTCTTC.

The CDR3 loop is CASSPGGSDRALGYTF. In DNA, the CDR3 is TGTGCCAGCTCACCTGGGGGCTCTGACAGGGCGCTAGGCTACACCTTC. This sequence joins TRBV18 and TRBJ1-2; 7 nucleotides match TRBD1. Germline trimming cut 3 bases from V and 8 bases from J; bases unmatched to any gene: 15. Looked up from germline, CDR1 is KGHSH and CDR2 is LQKENI. CDR3 length: 16 residues.

This clone has just one count. This chain connects TRBV6-5 to TRBJ1-3, with TRBD1 identical over 9 bases. V shed 6 bases, J shed 4 bases, and the junction held 7 bases outside the gene matches. Germline-derived CDR1 and CDR2 are MNHEY and SVGAGI. The CDR3 sequence is 15 residues long. CDR3 residues: CASSRTGVKGNTIYF. The CDR3 DNA sequence: TGTGCCAGCAGCAGGACAGGGGTGAAAGGAAACACCATATATTTT.

CDR3 region: CSASPPLNYGYTF. The CDR3 DNA reads TGCAGTGCCAGTCCCCCCCTTAACTATGGCTACACCTTC. The chain is built from TRBV20-1 and TRBJ1-2; D remains unclear. The CDR3 contains 13 residues. V lost 6 bases to trimming and J lost 1 base, with 12 bases between them. CDR1 is DFQATT, CDR2 SNEGSKA, per germline (reference sequence).